This is a list of T cell receptor beta chains from one sample in a study of neurological immune-mediated disorders. TCRdb re-analysed the 5' RACE reads in MiXCR, keeping a single row per CDR3 protein. The sample consists of approximately 30,000 distinct CDR3 sequences, roughly 15% of them appearing once. Sequenced material: PBMCs. Source of these receptors: an older man in good health. The CDR3 runs from the conserved cysteine through the conserved F or W. A D gene is named only where the DNA matches it firmly. Not all rows give a size; the values are once, few, many and, for expanded clones, a class.

clone_size: many; j_call: TRBJ1-4; d_call: .; v_call: TRBV20-1; cdr3_nt: TGCAGTGCTAGAGATTTCAGGCAGGGTGAGAATGAAAAACTGTTTTTT; cdr3_aa: CSARDFRQGENEKLFF
clone_size: many; j_call: TRBJ1-5; d_call: .; v_call: TRBV20-1; cdr3_nt: TGCAGTGCAGTACCTACAGGGCTCTTTCAGCCCCAGCATTTT; cdr3_aa: CSAVPTGLFQPQHF
clone_size: many; j_call: TRBJ2-7; d_call: .; v_call: TRBV18; cdr3_nt: TGTGCCAGCTCACCGGGCGTTGAGCGGACAGAAGGTCTCCAGCAGTACTTC; cdr3_aa: CASSPGVERTEGLQQYF
clone_size: .; j_call: TRBJ2-7; d_call: .; v_call: TRBV5-5; cdr3_nt: TGTGCCAGCAGCTTGACCTTTCGGCAGCTTGACGAGCAGTACTTC; cdr3_aa: CASSLTFRQLDEQYF
clone_size: many; j_call: TRBJ2-5; d_call: TRBD2; v_call: TRBV7-2; cdr3_nt: TGTGCCAGCAGCCGCCGACTAGCGGGAGTCCAAGAGACCCAGTACTTC; cdr3_aa: CASSRRLAGVQETQYF
clone_size: many; j_call: TRBJ2-6; d_call: .; v_call: TRBV5-1; cdr3_nt: TGCGCCAGCACCCCGTTAGCCAGGGGTTCTTGGGCCAACGTCCTGACTTTC; cdr3_aa: CASTPLARGSWANVLTF
clone_size: many; j_call: TRBJ2-3; d_call: .; v_call: TRBV7-2; cdr3_nt: TGTGCCAGCAGCTTGAATTCACCGAACACAGATACGCAGTATTTT; cdr3_aa: CASSLNSPNTDTQYF
clone_size: many; j_call: TRBJ2-1; d_call: .; v_call: TRBV12-3/TRBV12-4; cdr3_nt: TGTGCCAGCAGTTTAGAGGCCTGGCGTTCCAATGAGCAGTTCTTC; cdr3_aa: CASSLEAWRSNEQFF
clone_size: many; j_call: TRBJ2-1; d_call: TRBD1; v_call: TRBV7-6; cdr3_nt: TGTGCCAGCAGCCGACAGGGGGTGGGGGAGCAGTTCTTC; cdr3_aa: CASSRQGVGEQFF
clone_size: many; j_call: TRBJ2-7; d_call: TRBD1; v_call: TRBV20-1; cdr3_nt: TGCAGTGCTAGGGAGACAGGGGTCCCCTACGAGCAGTACTTC; cdr3_aa: CSARETGVPYEQYF
clone_size: many; j_call: TRBJ2-7; d_call: TRBD1; v_call: TRBV7-2; cdr3_nt: TGTGCCAGCAGCTTAGGCAGGGGACAGGCCAACTACGAGCAGTACTTC; cdr3_aa: CASSLGRGQANYEQYF
clone_size: many; j_call: TRBJ1-5; d_call: TRBD1; v_call: TRBV20-1; cdr3_nt: TGCAGTGCTAGGGCAGGGGGCTCTTTGGCCCCTCAGCCCCAGCATTTT; cdr3_aa: CSARAGGSLAPQPQHF
clone_size: many; j_call: TRBJ2-2; d_call: .; v_call: TRBV5-1; cdr3_nt: TGCGCCAGCAGCTTTCGGACAGACACCGGGGAGCTGTTTTTT; cdr3_aa: CASSFRTDTGELFF
clone_size: many; j_call: TRBJ2-3; d_call: .; v_call: TRBV7-3; cdr3_nt: TGTGCCAGCAGCTTAATCGGGACCAGAGGGACAGATACGCAGTATTTT; cdr3_aa: CASSLIGTRGTDTQYF
clone_size: once; j_call: TRBJ2-3; d_call: TRBD2; v_call: TRBV4-3; cdr3_nt: TGCGCCAGCAGCCAAGACGAAAGCGGGGCTAGCACAGATACGCAGTATTTT; cdr3_aa: CASSQDESGASTDTQYF
clone_size: many; j_call: TRBJ1-2; d_call: .; v_call: TRBV7-8; cdr3_nt: TGTGCCAGCAGCTACTTAGGGGACTCTAACTATGGCTACACCTTC; cdr3_aa: CASSYLGDSNYGYTF
clone_size: many; j_call: TRBJ2-7; d_call: .; v_call: TRBV5-1; cdr3_nt: TGCGCCAGCAGCTTGGAAATTAACAGGGCGAGCTCCTACGAGCAGTACTTC; cdr3_aa: CASSLEINRASSYEQYF
clone_size: many; j_call: TRBJ2-1; d_call: TRBD2; v_call: TRBV5-1; cdr3_nt: TGCGCCAGCAGCTTGGTGGCTAGCGGCGACAATGAGCAGTTCTTC; cdr3_aa: CASSLVASGDNEQFF
clone_size: many; j_call: TRBJ2-1; d_call: .; v_call: TRBV20-1; cdr3_nt: TGCAGTGCTAGTCCGCAGTCAGCGACCTACAATGAGCAGTTCTTC; cdr3_aa: CSASPQSATYNEQFF
clone_size: many; j_call: TRBJ2-1; d_call: .; v_call: TRBV15; cdr3_nt: TGTGCCACCAGCAGAGATCGGGGACGGGAGCAGTTCTTC; cdr3_aa: CATSRDRGREQFF
clone_size: many; j_call: TRBJ2-3; d_call: .; v_call: TRBV7-9; cdr3_nt: TGTGCCAGCAGCTTAAATCTGGTTAGCACAGATACGCAGTATTTT; cdr3_aa: CASSLNLVSTDTQYF
clone_size: medium-sized; j_call: TRBJ1-4; d_call: .; v_call: TRBV7-8; cdr3_nt: TGTGCCAGCAGCTTAACTGGTGAAAAACTGTTTTTT; cdr3_aa: CASSLTGEKLFF
clone_size: many; j_call: TRBJ2-7; d_call: .; v_call: TRBV7-2; cdr3_nt: TGTGCCAGCAGCTTAGCGGTGGAGGCTACCTACGAGCAGTACTTC; cdr3_aa: CASSLAVEATYEQYF
clone_size: many; j_call: TRBJ1-1; d_call: .; v_call: TRBV6-5; cdr3_nt: TGTGCCAGCAGTTACCCGGCGACAGGAGAGAACACTGAAGCTTTCTTT; cdr3_aa: CASSYPATGENTEAFF
clone_size: many; j_call: TRBJ2-7; d_call: .; v_call: TRBV11-2; cdr3_nt: TGTGCCAGCAGCTTATCACGCTACGAGCAGTACTTC; cdr3_aa: CASSLSRYEQYF
clone_size: many; j_call: TRBJ2-7; d_call: TRBD1; v_call: TRBV20-1; cdr3_nt: TGCAGTGCTAGCCCAGACAGGGGGCGGTACGAGCAGTACTTC; cdr3_aa: CSASPDRGRYEQYF
clone_size: many; j_call: TRBJ1-2; d_call: .; v_call: TRBV12-3/TRBV12-4; cdr3_nt: TGTGCCAGCAGTCCCCTAGCAGGGGAGAATGGCTACACCTTC; cdr3_aa: CASSPLAGENGYTF
clone_size: many; j_call: TRBJ2-2; d_call: TRBD1; v_call: TRBV20-1; cdr3_nt: TGCAGTGCTGACAGGGGGAACACCGGGGAGCTGTTTTTT; cdr3_aa: CSADRGNTGELFF
clone_size: .; j_call: TRBJ2-2; d_call: TRBD2; v_call: TRBV7-6; cdr3_nt: TGTGCCAGCAGCCCCTTTGGGGCTAGCGGGAGTATGTACACCGGGGAGCTGTTTTTT; cdr3_aa: CASSPFGASGSMYTGELFF
clone_size: many; j_call: TRBJ2-2; d_call: .; v_call: TRBV5-1; cdr3_nt: TGCGCCAGCAGCGATCAGGTGAACACCGGGGAGCTGTTTTTT; cdr3_aa: CASSDQVNTGELFF
clone_size: many; j_call: TRBJ1-2; d_call: TRBD1; v_call: TRBV27; cdr3_nt: TGTGCCAGCAGTTTATCGGGCCCGAGACAGGGGGCCTATGGCTACACCTTC; cdr3_aa: CASSLSGPRQGAYGYTF
clone_size: .; j_call: TRBJ1-2; d_call: .; v_call: TRBV9; cdr3_nt: TGTGCCAGCAGCATTGGGCCGGTGGGGTATGGCTACACCTTC; cdr3_aa: CASSIGPVGYGYTF
clone_size: many; j_call: TRBJ2-2; d_call: .; v_call: TRBV7-2; cdr3_nt: TGTGCCAGCAGCTGGGGCCCCGGGGAGCTGTTTTTT; cdr3_aa: CASSWGPGELFF
clone_size: many; j_call: TRBJ2-5; d_call: TRBD1; v_call: TRBV10-3; cdr3_nt: TGTGCCATCAGTGGGACAGGGAGAGAGACCCAGTACTTC; cdr3_aa: CAISGTGRETQYF
clone_size: many; j_call: TRBJ2-5; d_call: TRBD2; v_call: TRBV20-1; cdr3_nt: TGCAGTGCTAGAGATCTATTCGCTGGCGGGGGGGAAGAGACCCAGTACTTC; cdr3_aa: CSARDLFAGGGEETQYF
clone_size: many; j_call: TRBJ1-4; d_call: .; v_call: TRBV9; cdr3_nt: TGTGCCAGCAGCGGGACCCCAACTAATGAAAAACTGTTTTTT; cdr3_aa: CASSGTPTNEKLFF
clone_size: .; j_call: TRBJ2-5; d_call: .; v_call: TRBV15; cdr3_nt: TGTGAAACCAGCAGAGACCCCCCCAGAGGACAGTACCAAGAGACCCAGTACTTC; cdr3_aa: CETSRDPPRGQYQETQYF
clone_size: many; j_call: TRBJ2-1; d_call: .; v_call: TRBV5-6; cdr3_nt: TGTGCCAGCAGCTTGAGGGGTCAGGAGCAGTTCTTC; cdr3_aa: CASSLRGQEQFF
clone_size: many; j_call: TRBJ2-2; d_call: TRBD1; v_call: TRBV7-9; cdr3_nt: TGTGCCAGCAACGACAGGGTGAACACCGGGGAGCTGTTTTTT; cdr3_aa: CASNDRVNTGELFF
clone_size: many; j_call: TRBJ1-5; d_call: TRBD1; v_call: TRBV28; cdr3_nt: TGTGCCAGCAGTTATAACAGGGGTCGGGAGGGGCCCCAGCATTTT; cdr3_aa: CASSYNRGREGPQHF
clone_size: many; j_call: TRBJ2-7; d_call: .; v_call: TRBV20-1; cdr3_nt: TGCAGTGCTAGAGATGGGGGGAGGTTCGACTACGAGCAGTACTTC; cdr3_aa: CSARDGGRFDYEQYF
clone_size: many; j_call: TRBJ1-5; d_call: TRBD1; v_call: TRBV28; cdr3_nt: TGTGCCAGCGGAAAAACAGGGGGTATGGATCAGCCCCAGCATTTT; cdr3_aa: CASGKTGGMDQPQHF
clone_size: .; j_call: TRBJ2-7; d_call: TRBD1; v_call: TRBV12-3/TRBV12-4; cdr3_nt: TGTTCCAGCAGTCCGACAGGGCCCAGACTCTACGAGCAGTACTTC; cdr3_aa: CSSSPTGPRLYEQYF
clone_size: many; j_call: TRBJ2-7; d_call: .; v_call: TRBV6-2/TRBV6-3; cdr3_nt: TGTGCCAGCAGTTACTCGAAATGGTGGGAGCAGTACTTC; cdr3_aa: CASSYSKWWEQYF
clone_size: many; j_call: TRBJ2-2; d_call: TRBD2; v_call: TRBV5-1; cdr3_nt: TGCGCCAGCAGCAGGACTAGCGGGGGGGCCGCGAACACCGGGGAGCTGTTTTTT; cdr3_aa: CASSRTSGGAANTGELFF
clone_size: few; j_call: TRBJ1-4; d_call: .; v_call: TRBV2; cdr3_nt: TGTCTATCCGCCGGCAGGGGAAATGAAAAACTGTTTTTT; cdr3_aa: CLSAGRGNEKLFF
clone_size: many; j_call: TRBJ2-2; d_call: TRBD1; v_call: TRBV6-2/TRBV6-3; cdr3_nt: TGTGCCAGCAGTTACGGGGACAGGGACACCGGGGAGCTGTTTTTT; cdr3_aa: CASSYGDRDTGELFF
clone_size: .; j_call: TRBJ2-3; d_call: .; v_call: TRBV10-3; cdr3_nt: TGTGCCATCAGAGAAAGGGGCGACACAGATACGCAGTATTTT; cdr3_aa: CAIRERGDTDTQYF
clone_size: many; j_call: TRBJ1-3; d_call: .; v_call: TRBV7-2; cdr3_nt: TGTGCCAGCAGCTTTAAGATAGAAAACACCATATATTTT; cdr3_aa: CASSFKIENTIYF
clone_size: many; j_call: TRBJ2-2; d_call: TRBD2; v_call: TRBV4-3; cdr3_nt: TGCGCCAGCAGCCAAGTTCGCGGGAGCGACACCGGGGAGCTGTTTTTT; cdr3_aa: CASSQVRGSDTGELFF
clone_size: few; j_call: TRBJ2-7; d_call: TRBD1; v_call: TRBV5-1; cdr3_nt: TGCGCCAGCAGGGCCACCGGGACAGGGGGTAGCGAGCAGTACTTC; cdr3_aa: CASRATGTGGSEQYF
clone_size: many; j_call: TRBJ2-1; d_call: .; v_call: TRBV20-1; cdr3_nt: TGCAGTGCTAGAGGAAAATATTACAATGAGCAGTTCTTC; cdr3_aa: CSARGKYYNEQFF
clone_size: once; j_call: TRBJ1-4; d_call: .; v_call: TRBV3-1; cdr3_nt: TGTGCCAGCAAGAAATTCGGGACAACTGAAAAACTCTTTTTT; cdr3_aa: CASKKFGTTEKLFF
clone_size: few; j_call: TRBJ1-2; d_call: .; v_call: TRBV4-2; cdr3_nt: TGTGCCAGCAGCCAGGGGGGAAATGGCTACACCTTC; cdr3_aa: CASSQGGNGYTF
clone_size: many; j_call: TRBJ1-6; d_call: .; v_call: TRBV9; cdr3_nt: TGTGCCAGCAGCGTAGGGGTAGCAGGTGGGCAACCCCTCCACTTT; cdr3_aa: CASSVGVAGGQPLHF